This T cell receptor beta chain was observed in a study of T cells in Graves' hyperthyroidism and ophthalmopathy. TCR beta CDR3 regions were amplified from RNA transcripts. The HTBI primer set drove a first-round RT-PCR of the TCR CDR3. TCRdb called the multiplex PCR reads again in MiXCR, with one record for every CDR3 protein. The sample consists of hundreds of thousands of distinct CDR3 sequences, 38% of them appearing once. This CDR3 spans 14 amino acids. Trimming left V 5 bases short and J 5 bases short, with 15 bases between. Looked up from germline, CDR1 is SEHNR and CDR2 is FQNEAQ (reference sequence).

The chain recombines TRBV7-9 with TRBJ1-2, with a weak D call TRBD1 (6 bases). The sequencing sample was made of blood. This clonotype was obtained from a man younger than 35 with Graves' hyperthyroidism. The CDR3 DNA sequence: TGTGCCAGCAGCCCCTTAACAGGGATTTATGGCTACACCTTC. This sequence encodes CASSPLTGIYGYTF. The full variable domain, its missing parts supplied by reference TRBV7-9 and TRBJ1-2, is DTGVSQNPRHKITKRGQNVTFRCDPISEHNRLYWYRQTLGQGPEFLTYFQNEAQLEKSRLLSDRFSAERPKGSFSTLEIQRTEQGDSAMYLCASSPLTGIYGYTFGSGTRLTVV.